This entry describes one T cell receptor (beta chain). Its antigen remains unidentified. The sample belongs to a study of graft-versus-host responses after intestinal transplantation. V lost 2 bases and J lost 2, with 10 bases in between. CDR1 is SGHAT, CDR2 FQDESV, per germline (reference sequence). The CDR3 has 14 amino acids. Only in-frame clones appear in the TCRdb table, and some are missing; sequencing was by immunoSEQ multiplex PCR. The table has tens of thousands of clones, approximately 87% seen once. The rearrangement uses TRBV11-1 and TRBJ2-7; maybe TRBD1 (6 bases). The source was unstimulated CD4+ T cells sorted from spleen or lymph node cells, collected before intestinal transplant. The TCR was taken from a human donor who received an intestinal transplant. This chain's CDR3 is CASSLWDKTYEQYF. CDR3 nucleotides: TGTGCCAGCAGCTTATGGGACAAAACCTACGAGCAGTACTTC.